The source of this T cell receptor beta chain is a study of shared clonotypes between healthy human individuals (dated by TCRdb to 2019 to 2021). In the study overall: The cohort included a few men and a couple of women between 18 and 49 years of age. For each donor, CD4 naive and CD4 memory were each run on three plates, CD8 naive on two plates, and CD8 memory on one plate. To estimate repertoire size and how much clonotype sharing occurs between individuals, the study deeply sequenced the blood TCR repertoires of several healthy adults. To increase sequencing depth and limit assay-specific biases, different laboratories used diverse techniques to prepare libraries and sequence TCR repertoires. Between about 0.8 and 9 billion PBMCs per donor were obtained by leukapheresis.

Via the germline V gene (reference sequence), CDR1 is GTSNPN and CDR2 SVGIG. V loses 5 bases of germline sequence and J loses 1 base, and the interval between the two ends is 11 bases. The CDR3 spans 13 residues, from the cysteine through the phenylalanine. The sequence is cut down to CDR3 DNA, 39 bases in frame from base 1. A word on this clone: The antigen this receptor binds is unknown. Per-nucleotide qualities are absent, and no much larger clonotype sits a single base away.

Overall study results and their limits: Sampling was restricted to blood, and TCR repertoires in tissue are likely to differ from TCR repertoires in blood. Incomplete sequencing was indicated by rarefaction of sorted-subset datasets, despite the large sequencing depth. Estimated clonotype richness was generally larger for naive than for memory subsets. Pairwise subsampling indicated that sequencing depth was expected to affect the degree of clonotype sharing among donors. Because the study included only a small number of donors, the genetic and exposure-history diversity represented was limited. About 4.5% of naive CD4, 3% to 3.5% of naive CD8, about 2.5% of memory CD4, and about 0.4% of memory CD8 clonotypes were shared across several donors. Compared with non-shared clonotypes, clonotypes shared by all four sorted-subset donors had higher generation probabilities.

The donors were healthy, HIV-negative adults who had no recently reported acute infections or vaccinations. Every donor was a Caucasian adult living in Nashville, Tennessee, USA. CD8 memory samples were composed of magnetically selected CD45RO+ cells combined with CCR7-negative CD45RA+ effector memory (TemRA) cells. Blood was collected by leukapheresis, and PBMCs were isolated by Ficoll-Histopaque density gradient centrifugation and then cryopreserved in liquid nitrogen vapor phase. Purity and quantity of every magnetically sorted T cell population were checked by analytical flow cytometry. From each sorted fraction, genomic DNA was isolated and quantified by UV absorbance on a Nanodrop 2000c. TCR CDR3 regions were amplified from genomic DNA by multiplex PCR using the deep immunoSEQ assay. Genomic DNA extracted from each cell subset was distributed evenly over all wells of several immunoSEQ 96-well plates, and each plate served as one replicate. For sorted subsets, each replicate PCR was loaded with 200 ng genomic DNA, equivalent to 30,000 or so T cell genomes. Purified libraries were measured with a Qubit 3.0 fluorometer, size-checked on a Bioanalyzer 2100, and measured again with the KAPA Library Quantification kit. A separate single-read 150-cycle Illumina NextSeq 550 flow cell was used to sequence each immunoSEQ 96-well plate. As for how the authors treated the data: Because only junctional sequences without quality scores were contained in the immunoSEQ output, filtering matching that applied to full-length reads could not be performed. Sequences were annotated with PyIR, a Python wrapper for IgBLAST v1.9, and V/J genes and CDR3 were assigned using IMGT germline references. Reads with weak V/J assignments (E-value above 1e-6), missing CDR3, stop codons, out-of-frame junctions, or ambiguous translated residues were removed. V3J clonotypes were defined as sequences sharing the same inferred V gene, J gene, and CDR3 amino acid sequence. Percentage overlap between repertoires was computed as shared unique clonotypes divided by the size of the smaller repertoire. RTK rarefaction, the Chao1 estimator, and Recon v2.1 estimates of unobserved clonotypes were used to assess repertoire richness. Generation probabilities for all TCRbeta clonotypes obtained by the gDNA method from a handful of donors were computed using OLGA. The source is immuneACCESS, and TCRdb retained only in-frame sequences with V and J called. Part of the clones is not carried over; for the studies checked, unresolved V genes explain less than half of this, and the remainder is unexplained. The DNA gave D and trimming, while V, J and clone size come from that table. The sample table lists about 79,000 clones, about 64% of them with a count of one. The ten largest account for 51% of the sample.

The V and J genes are TRBV30 and TRBJ1-1; D gene: possibly TRBD1, on 6 matching bases. This clonotype was obtained from a man in his thirties or forties in good health. Sequencing was carried out using memory CD8+ T cells sorted from blood. The sample's cell subset or site label, decoded: CD45RO+ cells pooled with CCR7-negative TemRA cells. The CDR3 region has the sequence CAWDPTGNTEAFF. Read as DNA, the sequence is TGTGCCTGGGACCCGACAGGGAACACTGAAGCTTTCTTT. With the rest looked up from the reference TRBV30 and TRBJ1-1 genes rather than sequenced, the full variable domain is SQTIHQWPATLVQPVGSPLSLECTVEGTSNPNLYWYRQAAGRGLQLLFYSVGIGQISSEVPQNLSASRPQDRQFILSSKKLLLSDSGFYLCAWDPTGNTEAFFGQGTRLTVV.